This paragraph reports one T cell receptor beta chain. TCRdb analysed the PCR reads with MiXCR anew, one entry per CDR3 protein. The repertoire holds around 94,000 distinct CDR3 sequences, roughly 51% seen once, with around 12% in the top ten. These data belong to a study of CDR3 diversity in severe acne. CDR1 and CDR2 from the germline V gene are SQVTM and ANQGSEA. V was pared by 8 bases and J by 2 bases, with 13 bases between. The CDR3 length is 12 residues. The chain links TRBV29-1 to TRBJ2-7; a possible D gene is TRBD2 (6 bases). This sequence originates from a male donor with acne. The sequenced material came from blood. The DNA of the CDR3 is TGCAGCTCCGGGGGAAATCCCTACGAGCAGTACTTC. Translated, it gives CSSGGNPYEQYF.